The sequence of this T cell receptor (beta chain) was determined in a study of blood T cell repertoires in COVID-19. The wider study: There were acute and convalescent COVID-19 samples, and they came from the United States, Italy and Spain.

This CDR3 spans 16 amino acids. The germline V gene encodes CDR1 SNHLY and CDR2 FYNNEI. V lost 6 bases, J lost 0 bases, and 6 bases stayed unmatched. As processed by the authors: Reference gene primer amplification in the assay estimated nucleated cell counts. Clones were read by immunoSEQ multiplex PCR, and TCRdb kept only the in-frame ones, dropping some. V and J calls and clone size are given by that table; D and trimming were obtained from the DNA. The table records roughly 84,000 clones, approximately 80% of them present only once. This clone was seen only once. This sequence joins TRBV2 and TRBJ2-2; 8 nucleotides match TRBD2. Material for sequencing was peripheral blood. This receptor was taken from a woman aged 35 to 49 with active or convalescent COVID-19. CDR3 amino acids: CASSHPSGPNTGELFF. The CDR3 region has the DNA TGTGCCAGCAGCCACCCTAGCGGGCCGAACACCGGGGAGCTGTTTTTT.